This T cell receptor beta chain is drawn from a study of shared clonotypes between healthy human individuals. Sequencing was at deep level. Each sorted subset replicate got 200 ng genomic DNA, approximately 27,000 genomes. Data came from immunoSEQ multiplex PCR; TCRdb stores just in-frame clones and leaves some out. The sample contains around 2,000,000 clones, roughly 94% of which appear only once. Healthy and HIV-negative, the adult donors had no recent acute infections or vaccinations. CD45RA+ naive and CD45RA-negative memory subsets were separated from CD4+ cells. The CDR3 is made up of 16 amino acids.

Material: naive CD4+ T cells sorted from blood. The subset: CD45RA+ positively selected. The receptor comes from a man aged 18 to 30 in good health. The chain recombines TRBV21-1 with TRBJ1-2; the table's D call, TRBD1, has no DNA check behind it. TRBV21-1 is a documented pseudogene. CDR3 sequence reads: CASRQGQVWVGYGYTF. The CDR3 nucleotides read TGTGCCAGCAGGCAGGGACAGGTTTGGGTAGGCTATGGCTACACCTTC.